This T cell receptor (beta chain) stems from a study of blood T cell repertoires in COVID-19. Study-wide context: Whether acute or convalescent, the COVID-19 samples came from the United States, Italy and Spain. Nucleic acid was either cDNA or gDNA, and it came from T cells, B-cell-depleted T cells, or PBMCs.

This clone was counted once. Germline CDR1 reads LGHNA; CDR2 reads YNFKEQ. CDR3 length: 17 amino acids. Trimming pared 1 base from V and 3 bases from J, leaving 18 bases between. Seattle cases were enrolled at active infection and followed longitudinally. As originally analysed: Using reference gene primer amplification, nucleated cell counts were estimated. TCRdb's copy holds only in-frame clones and misses some; the assay was immunoSEQ multiplex PCR. That table is the source of V, J and clone size, and D and trimming were worked out from the DNA. The sample lists 250,000 to 350,000 clones; around nine tenths were seen once.

This chain uses TRBV4-2 with TRBJ1-1; D is uncertain. The clonotype was recovered from a woman aged 25 to 39 with COVID-19, enrolled during active disease. Sequenced input: peripheral blood. The DNA of the CDR3 is TGTGCCAGCAGCCAAGCACCTGGCAGCCTCGAGGACACTGAAGCTTTCTTT. Translation: CASSQAPGSLEDTEAFF.